A single sample is the source of the 21 T cell receptor beta chains below, sequenced in a study of blood T cells in healthy people across ages. A second PCR, run for 7 to 11 cycles, used a sample-barcoded 5' primer plus a J-beta primer mix. Each CDR3 protein is one row after TCRdb ran MiXCR on the 5' RACE reads. Among about 800,000 distinct CDR3 sequences listed, about 45% were seen once. The sample taken for sequencing was blood. The receptors stem from an elderly man in good health.

This clonotype was observed a single time. V usage is TRBV20-1 and J usage is TRBJ2-1, with 7 bases fitting TRBD2. V lost 1 base and J lost 6; bases outside the gene matches: 9. The CDR3 loop spans 15 amino acids. From germline, CDR1 is DFQATT and CDR2 SNEGSKA (reference sequence). The CDR3 here is CSARVGAGFGNEQFF. Here the CDR3 DNA reads TGCAGTGCTAGAGTGGGAGCGGGATTCGGCAATGAGCAGTTCTTC.

There are many counts of this clonotype. The chain employs TRBV24-1 and TRBJ2-1; D call uncertain. The germline CDR1 and CDR2 sequences are KGHDR and SFDVKD. Trimming left V 7 bases short and J 8 bases short, with 26 bases between. This CDR3 has 17 residues. DNA of the CDR3: TGTGCCACCAGCTCCGAAGCCTGGACCAACCTAAGGGATGAGCAGTTCTTC. Its protein is CATSSEAWTNLRDEQFF.

This rearrangement joins TRBV5-1 to TRBJ2-3; the match to TRBD2 covers 8 bases. This CDR3 region has 17 residues. V dropped 5 bases and J dropped 3; count of bases not matched to a gene: 14. Germline values: CDR1 SGHRS, CDR2 YFSETQ. This CDR3 reads CASSFAPAGVRTDTQYF. DNA of the CDR3: TGCGCCAGCAGTTTTGCACCAGCGGGAGTTAGGACAGATACGCAGTATTTT. Variable domain in full (rest from reference TRBV5-1 and TRBJ2-3): KAGVTQTPRYLIKTRGQQVTLSCSPISGHRSVSWYQQTPGQGLQFLFEYFSETQRNKGNFPGRFSGRQFSNSRSEMNVSTLELGDSALYLCASSFAPAGVRTDTQYFGPGTRLTVL.

Comment on this clonotype: Being one base from a much bigger clone, this may be a read error. The chain combines TRBV20-1 with TRBJ2-3; D is undetermined. The CDR3 is made up of 13 amino acids. V was clipped by 3 bases and J by 5 bases, with 12 bases between them. Germline lookup yields CDR1 DFQATT and CDR2 SNEGSKA (reference sequence). The CDR3 coding sequence is TGCAGTGCTAGTCGAGGTCGCATAGATACGCAGTATTTT. Translation: CSASRGRIDTQYF.

The chain carries TRBV10-3 and TRBJ2-4, with no clear D. V lost 7 bases and J 14 bases, leaving 15 bases between the germline ends. Germline-derived CDR1 and CDR2 are ENHRY and SYGVKD. The CDR3 covers 11 residues. CDR3 protein: CAINNGLVEYF. The CDR3 DNA sequence: TGTGCCATCAATAACGGCTTAGTCGAGTACTTC.

The CDR3 DNA is TGTGCCAGCAGCGTATCCGGGGGGATCTACGAGCAGTACTTC. Amino acid sequence: CASSVSGGIYEQYF. The chain couples TRBV9 to TRBJ2-7; 7 nucleotides agree with TRBD2. Losses at the gene ends were 1 base for V and 3 bases for J; bases not matched to a gene: 4. Germline V gene sequence: CDR1 SGDLS, CDR2 YYNGEE. This CDR3 comprises 14 residues.

The rearrangement joins TRBV30 to TRBJ2-5, with D possibly TRBD2 on 5 matching bases. The germline V and J ends were trimmed by 4 bases and 4 bases, with 16 bases remaining between them. CDR3 length: 14 amino acids. The germline V gene encodes CDR1 GTSNPN and CDR2 SVGIG (reference sequence). The CDR3 sequence is CAWTPSGVRETQYF. The CDR3 DNA follows: TGTGCCTGGACCCCCAGCGGTGTTCGAGAGACCCAGTACTTC.

This clonotype was counted between two and nine times. The CDR3 sequence is CASSLRVDEEKLFF. CDR3 coding DNA: TGTGCCAGCAGCTTACGAGTAGACGAGGAAAAACTGTTTTTT. This chain uses TRBV7-8 with TRBJ1-4; D remains ambiguous. CDR1 SGHVS and CDR2 FQNEAQ come from the germline V gene. The CDR3 loop spans 14 amino acids. The ends were cut back, 2 bases at V and 8 bases at J, with 12 bases in the middle.

This clonotype was seen a few times. V and J are TRBV29-1 and TRBJ2-1, with 11 positions matching TRBD2. There are 16 residues in the CDR3. Germline loops: CDR1 SQVTM, CDR2 ANQGSEA. Trimming took 6 bases from V and 5 from J; bases not matched to a gene: 12. DNA for the CDR3: TGCAGCGTCCTACCATTTTCTAGCGGGAGGCACAATGAGCAGTTCTTC. Translated, it gives CSVLPFSSGRHNEQFF.

This clonotype has a handful of counts. This chain connects TRBV10-3 to TRBJ2-5, with 8 nucleotides matching TRBD1. Near its end, the DNA agrees better with TRBJ2-7, so the J call may be wrong. CDR1 is ENHRY, CDR2 SYGVKD, per germline. The length of the CDR3 is 16 residues. CDR3 in amino acids: CAISESTRTGRNEQYF. CDR3 bases: TGTGCCATCAGTGAGTCGACGAGGACAGGGAGGAACGAGCAGTACTTC.

The J gene is TRBJ1-1, the V gene TRBV11-2; 8 nucleotides align to TRBD1. Germline loops: CDR1 SGHAT, CDR2 FQNNGV. The CDR3 totals 15 residues. Trimming took 3 bases from V and 5 from J; bases not matched to a gene: 8. CDR3 bases: TGTGCCAGCAGCTTCTCCGGACAGGGCGAAACTGAAGCTTTCTTT. Protein: CASSFSGQGETEAFF. Full variable domain (outside the CDR3, taken from reference TRBV11-2 and TRBJ1-1): EAGVAQSPRYKIIEKRQSVAFWCNPISGHATLYWYQQILGQGPKLLIQFQNNGVVDDSQLPKDRFSAERLKGVDSTLKIQPAKLEDSAVYLCASSFSGQGETEAFFGQGTRLTVV.

To note about this clonotype: At one of its ends the junction is not consistent with the germline gene, which may arise from a read error. The V and J genes are TRBV28 and TRBJ2-5, with TRBD2 identical over 8 bases. CDR3 length: 17 residues. CDR1 and CDR2 (germline): MDHEN, SYDVKM. CDR3 sequence reads: CASSLLLSGKSQETQYF. The CDR3 DNA is TGTGCCAGCAGCTTATTGCTTAGCGGGAAGAGTCAAGAGACCCAGTACTTC.

The table lists this clonotype with a few counts. V usage is TRBV14 and J usage is TRBJ1-4; D is unresolved. Trimming left V 1 base short and J 7 bases short, with 7 bases between. Germline V CDR1 and CDR2: SGHDN, FVKESK. The CDR3 totals 13 residues. CDR3 DNA: TGTGCCAGCAGCCAAGGACCGCTTGAAAAACTGTTTTTT. As protein: CASSQGPLEKLFF.

V is TRBV2 and J is TRBJ2-5; 8 bases match TRBD1. CDR3 length equals 18 residues. After removal of 2 bases from V and 7 bases from J, the junction contained 18 bases not matched to a gene. Germline V CDR1 and CDR2: SNHLY, FYNNEI. The CDR3, as DNA: TGTGCCAGCAGTGAATTCCTAGGACAGGGCACGACAGTGAGGACCCAGTACTTC. This sequence encodes CASSEFLGQGTTVRTQYF.

The genes are TRBV18 and TRBJ2-7, with D possibly TRBD1 on 5 matching bases. The CDR3 has 14 amino acids. The V end was cut by 8 bases, the J end by 3 bases, with 17 bases between. CDR1 is KGHSH and CDR2 is LQKENI in the germline V gene. This chain's CDR3 is CASNQGVNSYEQYF. CDR3 DNA: TGTGCCAGCAACCAAGGGGTCAACAGCTACGAGCAGTACTTC. Looking up the rest from reference TRBV18 and TRBJ2-7 gives the full variable domain: NAGVMQNPRHLVRRRGQEARLRCSPMKGHSHVYWYRQLPEEGLKFMVYLQKENIIDESGMPKERFSAEFPKEGPSILRIQQVVRGDSAAYFCASNQGVNSYEQYFGPGTRLTVT.

The gene calls are TRBV5-1 and TRBJ2-2; D call uncertain. The CDR3 totals 16 residues. Germline V gives CDR1 SGHRS, CDR2 YFSETQ. Trimming left V 2 bases short and J 0 bases short, with 11 bases between. CDR3 nucleotides: TGCGCCAGCAGCTTAGACGGATCCACGAACACCGGGGAGCTGTTTTTT. Translation: CASSLDGSTNTGELFF.

The table lists this clonotype with a few counts. This chain joins TRBV7-2 and TRBJ2-5, with 7 bases lining up with TRBD1. CDR3 length: 15 residues. Germline assignment: CDR1 SGHTA and CDR2 FQGNSA. Trimming took 6 bases from V and 11 from J; bases not matched to a gene: 18. The DNA of the CDR3 is TGTGCCAGCAGGATGCAACAGGGGCGATACAATGAGCAGTACTTC. It codes for CASRMQQGRYNEQYF.

This sequence joins TRBV6-2 or TRBV6-3 and TRBJ2-1; D is unclear. The CDR3 runs to 14 residues. V gave up 3 bases and J gave up 7 bases, with 13 bases separating them. Looked up from germline, CDR1 is MNHEY and CDR2 is SVGEGT. DNA for the CDR3: TGTGCCAGCAGTTATAGGTCAGGTCTTAATGAGCAGTTCTTC. Encoded protein: CASSYRSGLNEQFF.

The chain has TRBV15 and TRBJ2-1, with TRBD2 matching 12 bases. V lost 0 bases, J lost 13 bases, and 10 bases stayed unmatched. Germline assignment: CDR1 LNHNV and CDR2 YYDKDF (reference sequence). This CDR3 is built from 16 residues. The CDR3 DNA is TGTGCCACCAGCAGAGAAATGGGACTAGCGGGTGGCCGCCAGTTCTTC. Amino acid sequence: CATSREMGLAGGRQFF. The whole variable domain, remainder taken from reference TRBV15 and TRBJ2-1, is DAMVIQNPRYQVTQFGKPVTLSCSQTLNHNVMYWYQQKSSQAPKLLFHYYDKDFNNEADTPDNFQSRRPNTSFCFLDIRSPGLGDTAMYLCATSREMGLAGGRQFFGPGTRLTVL.

The chain combines TRBV7-8 with TRBJ1-5; D is uncertain. V was trimmed by 1 base and J by 4 bases, leaving 11 bases between them. Germline assignment: CDR1 SGHVS and CDR2 FQNEAQ. The CDR3 runs to 15 residues. The CDR3 nucleotides are TGTGCCAGCAGCTTAGGCGACCCCGGGAATCAGCCCCAGCATTTT. Amino acid sequence: CASSLGDPGNQPQHF.

The rearrangement joins TRBV18 to TRBJ2-3; 7 bases are a match to TRBD2. Germline CDR1 reads KGHSH; CDR2 reads LQKENI. V shed 2 bases, J shed 9 bases, and the junction held 14 bases outside the gene matches. CDR3 length equals 16 residues. CDR3 sequence reads: CASSPDLTGGTETQYF. CDR3 DNA sequence: TGTGCCAGCTCACCAGATCTTACGGGAGGCACTGAAACGCAGTATTTT.